A selection of T cell receptor beta chains follows, all from one sample in a study of cytomegalovirus exposure and HLA in healthy donors. Clones were read by immunoSEQ multiplex PCR, and TCRdb kept only the in-frame ones, dropping some. Seen here are about 120,000 clones, around 86% observed once, and the top ten hold 2% to 2.5%. Specimen: PBMCs. Every receptor here comes from a man aged 25-45 years in good health and CMV-seronegative. Both conserved end residues are part of each CDR3. Size is stated for part of the rows, as once, few or many counts, or as a class when the clone is expanded.

V: TRBV6-5; J: -; size: -; CDR3: CASSYTGRGPTYEQYF
V: TRBV28; J: TRBJ1-5; size: -; CDR3: CASKEQGNQPQHF
V: TRBV27; J: TRBJ2-2; size: once; CDR3: CASRGSPGSELFF
V: TRBV11-2; J: TRBJ1-4; size: few; CDR3: CASSPGQLNEKLFF
V: TRBV19; J: TRBJ2-3; size: -; CDR3: CASRNPGQGAKDTQYF
V: TRBV19; J: TRBJ2-2; size: -; CDR3: CASQTGMKLFF
V: TRBV28; J: TRBJ1-5; size: -; CDR3: CASSRRGGNQPQHF
V: TRBV18; J: TRBJ1-2; size: -; CDR3: CASSQGQGLGYTF
V: TRBV10-3; J: TRBJ1-3; size: -; CDR3: CAIGTGPSSGNTIYF
V: TRBV11-2; J: TRBJ2-5; size: -; CDR3: CASSLASGSQETQYF
V: TRBV7-2; J: TRBJ2-1; size: -; CDR3: CASSSPGQSSYNEQFF
V: TRBV2; J: TRBJ1-1; size: -; CDR3: CASRTGLLDTEAFF
V: TRBV29-1; J: TRBJ2-1; size: -; CDR3: CSSGQYNEQFF
V: TRBV7-2; J: TRBJ2-1; size: -; CDR3: CASSPTSYSYNEQFF
V: TRBV28; J: TRBJ2-2; size: -; CDR3: CASSLLLTNTGELFF
V: TRBV10-3; J: TRBJ1-1; size: -; CDR3: CAISQGSTEAFF
V: TRBV6-1; J: TRBJ2-1; size: -; CDR3: CASFSGGAANEQFF
V: TRBV10-3; J: TRBJ2-1; size: -; CDR3: CAISEVTFSYNEQFF
V: TRBV2; J: TRBJ2-3; size: -; CDR3: CARAGGTSTDTQYF
V: TRBV9; J: TRBJ2-5; size: -; CDR3: CASSARGLAGGLQETQYF